This T cell receptor (beta chain) derives from a study of blood T cell repertoires in COVID-19. Study information: Sites across the United States, Italy and Spain contributed samples from acute and convalescent COVID-19.

With V trimmed by 0 bases and J by 4 bases, 1 base remained unmatched. CDR3 length: 15 amino acids. Germline lookup yields CDR1 SGHRS and CDR2 YFSETQ. The data were produced by immunoSEQ multiplex PCR, yet TCRdb's version contains in-frame clones alone and is incomplete. This sample yields approximately 84,000 clones, of which 80% are seen a single time; about 16% belongs to the top ten. To note about this clone: This same CDR3 is encoded by further DNA sequences in the sample.

Sequenced material: peripheral blood. This TCR was sampled from a human donor in a cohort sampled during active COVID-19. V gene TRBV5-1 combines with J gene TRBJ2-1, with 10 bases identical to TRBD1. CDR3 sequence reads: CASSLGTGGYNEQFF. CDR3 DNA sequence: TGCGCCAGCAGCTTGGGGACAGGGGGTTACAATGAGCAGTTCTTC.